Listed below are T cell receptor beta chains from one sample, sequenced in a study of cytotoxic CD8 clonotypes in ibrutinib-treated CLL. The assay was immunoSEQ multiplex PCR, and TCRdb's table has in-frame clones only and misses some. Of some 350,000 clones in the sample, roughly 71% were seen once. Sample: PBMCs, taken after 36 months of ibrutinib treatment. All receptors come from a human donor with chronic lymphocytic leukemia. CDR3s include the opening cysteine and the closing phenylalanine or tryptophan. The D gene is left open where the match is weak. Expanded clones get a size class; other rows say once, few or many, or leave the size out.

TGTGCCAGTAACCGTGGGGACAAGACTATCTACGAGCAGTACTTC	CASNRGDKTIYEQYF	NA	NA	TRBV2	TRBJ2-7
TGTGCCAGCAGCCCTGGGGGACAGGGTGAGGTTAAGACCCAGTACTTC	CASSPGGQGEVKTQYF	TRBD1	NA	TRBV9	TRBJ2-5
TGCGCCAGCAGCCAACCTCAACAGAGTCTAGCGTACGAGCAGTACTTC	CASSQPQQSLAYEQYF	NA	NA	TRBV4-1	TRBJ2-7
TGTGCCAGCAGCTCTAGCGGGTTCTCCTACGAGCAGTACTTC	CASSSSGFSYEQYF	TRBD2	few	TRBV9	TRBJ2-7
TGTGCCAGCAGCTTAGCGTTGGCGGAGCTCTCCTACGAGCAGTACTTC	CASSLALAELSYEQYF	NA	NA	TRBV7-9	TRBJ2-7
TGTGCCAGCAGCTCCCGGGACACAGGGTACACAGATACGCAGTATTTT	CASSSRDTGYTDTQYF	NA	NA	TRBV28	TRBJ2-3
TGTGCCAGCAGCTTTCGGGGTTCCTACGAGCAGTACTTC	CASSFRGSYEQYF	NA	few	TRBV11-2	TRBJ2-7
TGTGCCAGCAGCCTCTCAATCCGCTGGCAAGAGACCCAGTACTTC	CASSLSIRWQETQYF	NA	NA	TRBV7-2	TRBJ2-5
TGTGCCAGCTCACCCGGGACGCCGTCCTACGAGCAGTACTTC	CASSPGTPSYEQYF	NA	NA	TRBV18	TRBJ2-7
TGTGCCAGCAGTTTATCGGGGACCGGCGGGGAGCTGTTTTTT	CASSLSGTGGELFF	NA	NA	TRBV28	TRBJ2-2
TGTGCCAGCAGCTTAGAAGGGACACACTTCTACGAGCAGTACTTC	CASSLEGTHFYEQYF	NA	NA	TRBV7-2	TRBJ2-7
TGTGCCAGCAGTTCAGGGTGGCCCCAAGAGACCCAGTACTTC	CASSSGWPQETQYF	NA	once	TRBV5-4	TRBJ2-5
TGTGCCAGCAGCGTAGTGACTGGGGCTGGCTACACCTTC	CASSVVTGAGYTF	NA	NA	TRBV9	TRBJ1-2
TGTGCCAGCAGCCCGCGGACAGGGGGCCTATACGAGCAGTACTTC	CASSPRTGGLYEQYF	TRBD1	NA	TRBV9	TRBJ2-7
TGTGCCAGCAAGAACTCCTACGAGCAGTACTTC	CASKNSYEQYF	NA	NA	TRBV6-5	TRBJ2-7
TGTGCCAGCAGCCCCGATCCTGTCTCCTACAATGAGCAGTTCTTC	CASSPDPVSYNEQFF	NA	NA	TRBV7-3	TRBJ2-1
TGTGCCAGCAGTCCGCCGGACCCGGAGGTAGATACGCAGTATTTT	CASSPPDPEVDTQYF	NA	NA	TRBV5-6	TRBJ2-3
TGTGCCAGTAGTATGGGGACAGGTGCTGGAGATACGCAGTATTTT	CASSMGTGAGDTQYF	TRBD1	once	TRBV19	TRBJ2-3
TGTGCCAGCAGCGTGACTAGTTGGGAGACCCAGTACTTC	CASSVTSWETQYF	NA	NA	TRBV9	TRBJ2-5
TGCGCCAGCAGCCAAGACCTTATTGACGACGAGCAGTACTTC	CASSQDLIDDEQYF	NA	NA	TRBV4-1	TRBJ2-7
TGTGCCAGCAGTTCGGGGACAGACCAAGAGACCCAGTACTTC	CASSSGTDQETQYF	TRBD1	NA	TRBV28	TRBJ2-5
TGTGCCAGCAGACAGGGGGGAAATAGCAATCAGCCCCAGCATTTT	CASRQGGNSNQPQHF	TRBD1	NA	TRBV6-5	TRBJ1-5
TGTGCCAGCTCACCGCGACAGGGGCCGTACGAGCAGTACTTC	CASSPRQGPYEQYF	TRBD1	NA	TRBV18	TRBJ2-7
TGTGCCAGCAGCGGTTGGGGGCGGTATGGCTACACCTTC	CASSGWGRYGYTF	NA	few	TRBV25-1	TRBJ1-2
TGTGCCAGCACCCTATCAGGAAATCAGCCCCAGCATTTT	CASTLSGNQPQHF	NA	few	TRBV6-1	TRBJ1-5
TGTGCCAGCTCACCACCGGCCGGGCGCGAGCAGTACTTC	CASSPPAGREQYF	NA	NA	TRBV18	TRBJ2-7
TGTGCCAGCACTCCCGGGACTGTCGGAGAGACCCAGTACTTC	CASTPGTVGETQYF	NA	NA	TRBV6-5	TRBJ2-5
TGTGCCAGCAGTTCCACCTCGGCTGGGCACCGCTCCTACGAGCAGTACTTC	CASSSTSAGHRSYEQYF	NA	few	TRBV28	TRBJ2-7
TGTGCCAGCAGCGTAGCTACAGACGGAGCTTTCTTT	CASSVATDGAFF	NA	NA	TRBV9	TRBJ1-1
TGTGCCACCAGCAGAGGTGGCAGGGAACAGCCCCAGCATTTT	CATSRGGREQPQHF	NA	NA	TRBV15	TRBJ1-5
TGTGCCAGCATGACGGACTTCAACACTGAAGCTTTCTTT	CASMTDFNTEAFF	NA	NA	TRBV6-1	TRBJ1-1
TGTGCCAGCAGCTCGAAAGGCTACAATGAGCAGTTCTTC	CASSSKGYNEQFF	NA	few	TRBV7-2	TRBJ2-1
TGTGCCAGCAGCGGACAACGGAGGGCTCAGAACTATGGCTACACCTTC	CASSGQRRAQNYGYTF	NA	NA	TRBV9	TRBJ1-2
TGTGCCAGCAGCTTCCGACAGGGGGGCTACACCTTC	CASSFRQGGYTF	TRBD1	NA	TRBV7-2	TRBJ1-2
TGTGCCAGCTCACCCGGTTCTAACTATGGCTACACCTTC	CASSPGSNYGYTF	NA	NA	TRBV18	TRBJ1-2
TGTGCCAGCAGTGAAGGCGGCGGTGAAGCTTTCTTT	CASSEGGGEAFF	NA	NA	TRBV6-1	TRBJ1-1
TGTGCCAGCAGCTTAGGGAACGGCAGGGGGCACGGTGGCTACACCTTC	CASSLGNGRGHGGYTF	TRBD1	NA	TRBV7-2	TRBJ1-2
TGTGCCAGCAGCTTAGTTGGGGGTGGCCAGGGGCAGTTCTTC	CASSLVGGGQGQFF	NA	NA	TRBV7-8	TRBJ2-1
TGTGCCAGCAGCGAGGGTCTCGGTGGCTACACCTTC	CASSEGLGGYTF	NA	NA	TRBV7-9	TRBJ1-2
TGTGCCAGCTCACCGGGACCCTACGAGCAGTACTTC	CASSPGPYEQYF	NA	few	TRBV18	TRBJ2-7
TGTGCCATCAGCGACCGGCTCCAGTATTCACCCCTCCACTTT	CAISDRLQYSPLHF	NA	few	TRBV10-3	TRBJ1-6
TGTGCCAGCAGCGTAGGGGGGTTACGCAATCAGCCCCAGCATTTT	CASSVGGLRNQPQHF	NA	NA	TRBV9	TRBJ1-5
TGTGCCAGCAGTTCTAGCGGGAGGGGGTCCTACGAGCAGTACTTC	CASSSSGRGSYEQYF	TRBD2	NA	TRBV28	TRBJ2-7
TGTGCCAGCAGTTTATATGGTTCCAGAAGGAACACTGAAGCTTTCTTT	CASSLYGSRRNTEAFF	NA	NA	TRBV27	TRBJ1-1
TGTGCCAGCAGCTTAACACTAGTAAGCCAAGAGACCCAGTACTTC	CASSLTLVSQETQYF	NA	NA	TRBV7-2	TRBJ2-5
TGTGCCAGTAGTATAGATATTGGGCAGACCTACGAGCAGTACTTC	CASSIDIGQTYEQYF	NA	NA	TRBV19	TRBJ2-7
TGCAGCGTTGTCCCACAGGGGGCGACTGAGCAGTTCTTC	CSVVPQGATEQFF	TRBD1	NA	TRBV29-1	TRBJ2-1
TGCGCCAGCAGCCAAACACAGGGGGTAAGGCTTGTAGGCTACACCTTC	CASSQTQGVRLVGYTF	TRBD1	NA	TRBV4-1	TRBJ1-2
TGTGCCAGCAGAACCGGGACATCCATCAGCGGGGAGCTGTTTTTT	CASRTGTSISGELFF	NA	NA	TRBV6-5	TRBJ2-2
TGCAGCGTTAGGAAGATGGACGGATACAATGAGCAGTTCTTC	CSVRKMDGYNEQFF	NA	NA	TRBV29-1	TRBJ2-1